Included here is one T cell receptor beta chain sequence, with context. What it recognizes is unknown. The data are from a study of vaccination and CD4 T cells after COVID-19. Study outcomes and limitations: Convalescent patients had a median roughly 90% of reactive clones appearing only post-vaccination.

The treatment denotes: approximately 9-day PBMC culture with coronavirus spike peptide pools or control peptides (ViraFEST assay). Negative selection recovered the CD4+ T cells once they had spent around 10 days in culture. With the Oncomine TCR Beta short-read assay, DNA from cultured CD4+ T cells was sequenced. The template was genomic DNA from cultured CD4+ T cells. MiXCR, applied by TCRdb to the PCR reads, yields one record per CDR3 protein. The sample has around 20,000 distinct CDR3 sequences; around half are singletons. This CDR3 contains 12 residues. CDR1 DFQATT and CDR2 SNEGSKA come from the germline V gene (reference sequence). V shed 4 bases, J shed 7 bases, and the junction held 5 bases outside the gene matches.

Sample: CD4+ T cells from blood, cultured in vitro, taken before SARS-CoV-2 vaccination. The TCR was taken from a human donor who had recovered from COVID-19. The chain recombines TRBV20-1 with TRBJ1-2; 8 bases align to TRBD1. This CDR3 is CSAKQGVVGYTF. Here the CDR3 DNA reads TGCAGTGCTAAACAGGGGGTGGTTGGCTACACCTTC.